The rows below give T cell receptor beta chains drawn from one sample of a study of T-cell reconstitution after alpha-beta-depleted transplantation in children. TCRdb re-analysed the PCR reads in MiXCR, keeping a single row per CDR3 protein. The sample includes 200,000 to 300,000 distinct CDR3 sequences, about 25% of them seen just once. Source: PBMCs, taken before TCRalphabeta/CD19-depleted stem cell transplant. The source of these receptors is a girl aged 2 to 10 with Fanconi anemia, due to receive a stem cell transplant. CDR3s include the opening cysteine and the closing phenylalanine or tryptophan. Fields, in order: CDR3 protein, CDR3 DNA, V gene, D gene, clone size, J gene. D genes are given only for firm matches. Size tells how often a clone was seen (once, few, many) or the class of an expanded clone, and some rows leave it out.

CSASLGFGYTEAFF TGCAGTGCTAGCTTGGGGTTCGGTTACACTGAAGCTTTCTTT TRBV20-1 - many TRBJ1-1
CASSPPTGVYEKLFF TGTGCCAGCAGTCCTCCGACAGGGGTATATGAAAAACTGTTTTTT TRBV7-9 TRBD1 many TRBJ1-4
CASSRLGRVGITGSKTQYF TGTGCCAGCAGTAGATTGGGACGCGTGGGAATTACAGGGAGTAAGACCCAGTACTTC TRBV27 - - TRBJ2-5
CASTLTSAETQYF TGTGCCAGCACCTTGACTAGTGCAGAGACCCAGTACTTC TRBV2 - - TRBJ2-5
CASSLRGGETQYF TGTGCCAGCAGTTTAAGGGGTGGCGAGACCCAGTACTTC TRBV28 - many TRBJ2-5
CSASGQAVSGANVLTF TGCAGTGCTTCGGGACAGGCGGTCTCTGGGGCCAACGTCCTGACTTTC TRBV20-1 TRBD1 - TRBJ2-6
CSASTSTYNEQFF TGCAGTGCTAGTACTAGTACCTACAATGAGCAGTTCTTC TRBV20-1 - - TRBJ2-1
CSASGGGAYEQYF TGCAGTGCTAGTGGGGGAGGGGCCTACGAGCAGTACTTC TRBV20-1 TRBD2 many TRBJ2-7
CSVVVTYEQYF TGCAGCGTCGTGGTGACCTACGAGCAGTACTTC TRBV29-1 - few TRBJ2-7
CSVGVGGSYEQYF TGCAGCGTGGGCGTAGGGGGCTCCTACGAGCAGTACTTC TRBV29-1 - - TRBJ2-7
CSARDYLAANTGELFF TGCAGTGCTAGAGATTACCTAGCCGCGAACACCGGGGAGCTGTTTTTT TRBV20-1 - - TRBJ2-2
CATHSAGGGEQYF TGCGCCACACACTCAGCGGGAGGAGGGGAGCAGTACTTC TRBV10-2 TRBD2 - TRBJ2-7
CASSTWTSHTDTQYF TGTGCCAGCAGTACCTGGACTAGTCACACAGATACGCAGTATTTT TRBV28 TRBD2 many TRBJ2-3
CASSSSGWREQFF TGTGCCAGCAGTTCCTCAGGGTGGAGGGAGCAGTTCTTC TRBV28 - many TRBJ2-1
CSARLTSGGAYLINEQFF TGCAGTGCTAGACTTACTAGCGGGGGGGCCTATTTGATCAATGAGCAGTTCTTC TRBV20-1 TRBD2 - TRBJ2-1
CSAWTGGDGYTF TGCAGTGCGTGGACAGGGGGAGACGGCTACACCTTC TRBV20-1 TRBD1 many TRBJ1-2
CASSQRGGESEAFF TGTGCCAGCAGTCAAAGGGGGGGGGAGTCTGAAGCTTTCTTT TRBV12-3/TRBV12-4 - - TRBJ1-1
CASSQPEAGVPGELFF TGTGCCAGCAGCCAACCCGAGGCAGGGGTGCCCGGGGAGCTGTTTTTT TRBV4-2 - few TRBJ2-2